These 10 T cell receptor beta chains came from one sample sequenced in a study (dated by TCRdb to 2016 to 2018). Library preparation used RT-PCR. The data were produced on an Illumina MiSeq. TCRdb reanalyzed the raw reads on its own, using fastp at Q25 for trimming and MiXCR for clone calling, and kept in-frame beta chains. Each entry is one CDR3 protein sequence, shown with its most common DNA and genes. Counted in this sample were about 700,000 distinct CDR3 sequences; approximately 15% of them appeared once. Together, the top ten hold 3% to 4.5% of the sample. The sample comprised memory CD4+ T cells from blood. The receptors originated from a female donor in good health, serving as a healthy control.

The V gene is TRBV25-1, the J gene TRBJ2-7; 11 nucleotides match TRBD1. Germline-derived CDR1 and CDR2 are MGHDK and SYGVNS. The CDR3 spans 16 residues. The junction had 5 bases not matched to a gene; V was cut back by 1 base and J by 3 bases. The chain's CDR3 is CASSESGDRGGYEQYF. The CDR3 DNA reads TGTGCCAGCAGTGAATCAGGGGACAGGGGGGGCTACGAGCAGTACTTC.

Comment on this clonotype: A much larger clone is a single base away; this may be a read error. The chain couples TRBV20-1 to TRBJ1-2; D gene uncertain. Per germline, CDR1 DFQATT and CDR2 SNEGSKA (reference sequence). CDR3 length: 14 residues. The CDR3 region is CSARRDGAFYGCTF. The CDR3 DNA reads TGCAGTGCTAGGCGAGACGGAGCATTCTATGGCTGCACCTTC.

With regard to this clonotype: Given a much more abundant clone one base away, this may be a read error. This chain links TRBV29-1 with TRBJ2-6; D may be TRBD1 (5 bases). The CDR3 runs to 13 residues. Germline values: CDR1 SQVTM, CDR2 ANQGSEA. The CDR3 DNA reads as TGCAGCGTTGTCCTCTCTGGGGCCAACGCCCTGACTTTC. Translating it yields CSVVLSGANALTF.

This clonotype was counted many times. The V gene is TRBV12-3 or TRBV12-4, the J gene TRBJ2-5; weak D call: TRBD2 (6 bases). The CDR3 consists of 13 residues. Deletions cut 5 bases from V and 5 bases from J, with 12 bases between. The CDR3 region is CASSPPGRETQYF. Here the CDR3 DNA reads TGTGCCAGCAGTCCCCCAGGGAGGGAGACCCAGTACTTC.

In this sample, this clonotype turned up a few times. The chain couples TRBV3-1 to TRBJ2-4; unclear D gene. This CDR3 is 14 amino acids long. Germline lookup yields CDR1 LGHDT and CDR2 YNNKEL (reference sequence). Trimming pared 4 bases from V and 8 bases from J, leaving 15 bases between. In nucleotides, the CDR3 is TGTGCCAGCAGCCTGGGGAAATTCTCGGACATTCAGTACTTC. It translates to CASSLGKFSDIQYF.

V gene TRBV30 combines with J gene TRBJ1-2, with TRBD1 matching 7 bases. V trimming: 1 base; J trimming: 3 bases; junction bases outside the gene matches: 2. The germline V gene encodes CDR1 GTSNPN and CDR2 SVGIG (reference sequence). The CDR3 loop spans 13 amino acids. The CDR3 reads CAWSATGDYGYTF. CDR3 in DNA: TGTGCCTGGAGTGCTACAGGGGACTATGGCTACACCTTC.

The CDR3: CATAPQGSTDTQYF. CDR3 coding DNA: TGTGCCACAGCACCGCAGGGGAGCACAGATACGCAGTATTTT. The chain joins TRBV2 to TRBJ2-3; the D gene is possibly TRBD1 (6 bases). Trimming removed 10 bases from V and 0 bases from J, with 14 bases in between. Germline CDR1 and CDR2: SNHLY and FYNNEI. There are 14 residues in the CDR3.

The CDR3 DNA reads TGTGCCAGCAACACCAGGACAGGGAGGAACGAGCAGTACTTC. Protein sequence: CASNTRTGRNEQYF. This chain connects TRBV6-2 or TRBV6-3 to TRBJ2-7, with 8 bases aligning to TRBD1. V lost 7 bases to trimming and J lost 5 bases; unmatched junction nucleotides: 10. CDR1 and CDR2 from the germline V gene are MNHEY and SVGEGT. This CDR3 is built from 14 residues.

The chain recombines TRBV27 with TRBJ2-1, with 8 positions matching TRBD2. Germline V gene lookup returns CDR1 MNHEY and CDR2 SMNVEV (reference sequence). V lost 6 bases and J lost 7; bases outside the gene matches: 11. There are 15 residues in the CDR3. CDR3 loop: CASRPLAGLGNEQFF. The CDR3 nucleotides are TGTGCCAGCAGGCCCCTAGCGGGCTTGGGGAATGAGCAGTTCTTC.

In its sample, this clonotype was seen many times. This rearrangement joins TRBV20-1 to TRBJ1-2; weak D call: TRBD1 (5 bases). Germline CDR1 DFQATT, CDR2 SNEGSKA (reference sequence). The CDR3 covers 15 residues. V lost 0 bases and J 7 bases, leaving 18 bases between the germline ends. The CDR3 protein is CSARDWAGGDSGYTF. The CDR3 DNA sequence: TGCAGTGCTAGAGATTGGGCGGGTGGGGACTCTGGCTACACCTTC.